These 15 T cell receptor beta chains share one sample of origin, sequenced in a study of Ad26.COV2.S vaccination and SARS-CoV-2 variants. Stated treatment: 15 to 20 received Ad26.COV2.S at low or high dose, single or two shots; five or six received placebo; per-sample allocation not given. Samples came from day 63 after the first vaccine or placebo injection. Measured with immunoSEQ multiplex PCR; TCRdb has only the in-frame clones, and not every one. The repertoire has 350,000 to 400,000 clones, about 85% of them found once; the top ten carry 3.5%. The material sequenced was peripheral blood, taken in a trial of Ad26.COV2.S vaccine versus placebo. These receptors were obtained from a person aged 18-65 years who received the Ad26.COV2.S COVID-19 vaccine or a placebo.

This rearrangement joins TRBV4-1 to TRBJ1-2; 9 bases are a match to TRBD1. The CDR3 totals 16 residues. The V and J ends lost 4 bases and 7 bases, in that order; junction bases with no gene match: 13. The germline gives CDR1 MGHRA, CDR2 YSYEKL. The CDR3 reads CASSPVQQGALGGYTF. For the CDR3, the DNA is TGCGCCAGCAGCCCGGTACAACAGGGGGCCTTAGGTGGCTACACCTTC.

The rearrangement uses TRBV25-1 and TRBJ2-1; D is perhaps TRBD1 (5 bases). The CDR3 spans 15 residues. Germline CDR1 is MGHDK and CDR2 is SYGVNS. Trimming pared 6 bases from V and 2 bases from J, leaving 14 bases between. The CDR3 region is CASSGWQGPYNEQFF. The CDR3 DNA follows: TGTGCCAGCAGCGGGTGGCAGGGCCCCTACAATGAGCAGTTCTTC. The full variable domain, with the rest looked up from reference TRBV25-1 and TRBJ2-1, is EADIYQTPRYLVIGTGKKITLECSQTMGHDKMYWYQQDPGMELHLIHYSYGVNSTEKGDLSSESTVSRIRTEHFPLTLESARPSHTSQYLCASSGWQGPYNEQFFGPGTRLTVL.

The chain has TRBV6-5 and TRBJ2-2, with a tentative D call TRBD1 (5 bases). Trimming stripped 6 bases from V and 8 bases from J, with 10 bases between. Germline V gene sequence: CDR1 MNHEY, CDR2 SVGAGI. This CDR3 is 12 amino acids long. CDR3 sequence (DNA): TGTGCCAGCAGCCCGACAGCAGGGGAGCTGTTTTTT. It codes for CASSPTAGELFF.

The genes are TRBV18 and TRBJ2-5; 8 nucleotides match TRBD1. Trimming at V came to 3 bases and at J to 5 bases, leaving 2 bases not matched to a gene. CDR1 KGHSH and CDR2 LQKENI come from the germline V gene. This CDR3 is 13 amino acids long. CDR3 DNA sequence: TGTGCCAGCTCACCGGGACAGGACGAGACCCAGTACTTC. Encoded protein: CASSPGQDETQYF.

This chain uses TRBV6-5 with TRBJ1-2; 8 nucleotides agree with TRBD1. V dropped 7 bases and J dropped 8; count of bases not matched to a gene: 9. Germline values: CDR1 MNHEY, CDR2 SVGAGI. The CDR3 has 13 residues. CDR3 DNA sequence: TGTGCCAGCACTACCGACAGGGGAGGCGGCTACACCTTC. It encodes CASTTDRGGGYTF.

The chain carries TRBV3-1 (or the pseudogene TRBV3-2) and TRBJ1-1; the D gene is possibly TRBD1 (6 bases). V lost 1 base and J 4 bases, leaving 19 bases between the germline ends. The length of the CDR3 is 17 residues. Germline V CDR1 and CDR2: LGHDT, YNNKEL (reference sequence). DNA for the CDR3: TGTGCCAGCAGCCAAGGCGGGGGGGGCGGAGGTGTCACTGAAGCTTTCTTT. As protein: CASSQGGGGGGVTEAFF.

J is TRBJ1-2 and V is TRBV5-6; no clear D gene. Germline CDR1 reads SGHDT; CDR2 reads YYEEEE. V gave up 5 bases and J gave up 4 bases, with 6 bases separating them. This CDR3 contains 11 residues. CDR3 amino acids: CASSYGYGYTF. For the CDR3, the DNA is TGTGCCAGCAGTTACGGCTATGGCTACACCTTC.

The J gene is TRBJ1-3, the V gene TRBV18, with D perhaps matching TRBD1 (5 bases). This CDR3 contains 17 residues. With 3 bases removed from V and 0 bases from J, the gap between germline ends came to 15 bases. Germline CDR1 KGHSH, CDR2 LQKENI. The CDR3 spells CASSPSGRDGSGNTIYF. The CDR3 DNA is TGTGCCAGCTCACCTAGCGGCCGGGACGGCTCTGGAAACACCATATATTTT.

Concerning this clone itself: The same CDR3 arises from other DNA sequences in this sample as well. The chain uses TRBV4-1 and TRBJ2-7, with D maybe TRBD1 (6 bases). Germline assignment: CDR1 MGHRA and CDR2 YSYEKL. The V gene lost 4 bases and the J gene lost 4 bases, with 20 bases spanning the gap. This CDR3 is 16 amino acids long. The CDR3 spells CASSPSAQGISYEQYF. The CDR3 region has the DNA TGCGCCAGCAGCCCCTCGGCACAGGGCATATCTTACGAGCAGTACTTC.

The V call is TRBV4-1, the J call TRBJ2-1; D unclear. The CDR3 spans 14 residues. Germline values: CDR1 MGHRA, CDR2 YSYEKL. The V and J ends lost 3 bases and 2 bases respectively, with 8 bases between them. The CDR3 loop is CASSQDYPYNEQFF. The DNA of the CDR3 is TGCGCCAGCAGCCAGGATTACCCCTACAATGAGCAGTTCTTC.

The DNA of the CDR3 is TGCGCCAGCACCACCGGACCTGTTGACACAGATACGCAGTATTTT. It codes for CASTTGPVDTDTQYF. The chain employs TRBV10-2 and TRBJ2-3; no definite D call. This CDR3 region has 15 residues. V lost 7 bases and J lost 2, with 16 bases in between. The germline CDR1 and CDR2 sequences are WSHSY and SAAADI.

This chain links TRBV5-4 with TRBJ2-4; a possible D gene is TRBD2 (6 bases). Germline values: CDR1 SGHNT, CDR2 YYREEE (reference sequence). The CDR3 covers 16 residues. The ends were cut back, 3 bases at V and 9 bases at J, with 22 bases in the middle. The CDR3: CASSSGSGVKTGIQYF. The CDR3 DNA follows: TGTGCCAGCAGCTCGGGATCGGGGGTCAAAACGGGCATTCAGTACTTC.

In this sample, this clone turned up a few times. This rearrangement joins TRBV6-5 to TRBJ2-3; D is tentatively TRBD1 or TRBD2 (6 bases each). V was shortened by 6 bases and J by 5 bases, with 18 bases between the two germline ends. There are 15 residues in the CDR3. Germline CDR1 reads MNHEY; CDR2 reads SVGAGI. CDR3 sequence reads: CASRGMGRGQDTQYF. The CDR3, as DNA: TGTGCCAGCAGGGGAATGGGCCGGGGGCAAGATACGCAGTATTTT.

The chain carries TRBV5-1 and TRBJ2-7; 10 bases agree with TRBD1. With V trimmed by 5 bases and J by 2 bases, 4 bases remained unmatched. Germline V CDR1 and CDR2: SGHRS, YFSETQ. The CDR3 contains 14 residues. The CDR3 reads CASRFGTGAYEQYF. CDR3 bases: TGCGCCAGCAGGTTCGGGACAGGGGCCTACGAGCAGTACTTC.

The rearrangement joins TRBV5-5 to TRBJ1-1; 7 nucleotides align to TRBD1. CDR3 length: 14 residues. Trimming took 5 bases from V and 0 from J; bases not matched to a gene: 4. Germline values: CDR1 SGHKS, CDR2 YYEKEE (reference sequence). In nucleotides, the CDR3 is TGTGCCAGCAGTAGGGGACAGATGAACACTGAAGCTTTCTTT. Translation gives CASSRGQMNTEAFF.